This is a list of T cell receptor beta chains from one sample in a study of regulatory T cells in long-lasting Graves disease. TCRdb ran MiXCR on the multiplex PCR reads and lists one entry per CDR3 protein. The sample comprises 400,000 or so distinct CDR3 sequences, more than 20% of which are singletons, and less than 25% rests with the top ten. Sequences were derived from peripheral blood mononuclear cells (PBMCs), sampled when the disease was refractory, from a patient treated with antithyroid drugs. The receptors derive from a female donor with Graves disease. Each CDR3 is given without its conserved first and last residue. Clone sizes are given selectively: once, few, many, or a class where the clone is expanded.

clone_size,j_call,v_call,cdr3_aa
many,TRBJ1-6,TRBV6-1,ASSTGNSPLH
NA,TRBJ2-3,TRBV20-1,SARPGHDTQY
few,TRBJ1-5,TRBV29-1,SVVVGAGGNQPQH
few,TRBJ2-1,TRBV7-2,ASSPPSGNYNEQF
few,TRBJ2-5,TRBV7-2,ASSLGPRAS
NA,TRBJ2-5,TRBV7-6,ASSLTYTRQGRSETQY
few,TRBJ1-2,TRBV29-1,SVDRDTSEYGYT
many,TRBJ2-7,TRBV7-2,ASSQGGGSSYEQY
NA,TRBJ2-3,TRBV12-3/TRBV12-4,ASSIYGRASSDTQY
NA,TRBJ1-2,TRBV14,ASSREVDYGYT
NA,TRBJ1-1,TRBV29-1,STQKTAMNTEAF
NA,TRBJ2-7,TRBV4-1,ASSQVRDRGYEQY
few,TRBJ2-7,TRBV27,ASSLRQESSYEQY
many,TRBJ2-7,TRBV28,ASGHRNSYEQY
NA,TRBJ2-7,TRBV4-1,ASSQDLTTFREQY
many,TRBJ1-2,TRBV12-3/TRBV12-4,ASSLGLTGLMGYT
few,TRBJ1-1,TRBV20-1,SAAGGANTEAF
few,TRBJ2-6,TRBV27,ATGAAGANVLT
many,TRBJ1-1,TRBV28,ASSLQVNTEAF
NA,TRBJ2-5,TRBV14,ASSHWTDHQETQY
many,TRBJ2-7,TRBV6-2/TRBV6-3,ASSYTGMPTVGEQY
many,TRBJ1-1,TRBV12-3/TRBV12-4,ASTSGPGREAF
many,TRBJ2-7,TRBV7-2,ASSILAGVTYEQY
NA,TRBJ2-7,TRBV5-5,ASSRNRGLAGGFSYEQY
few,TRBJ2-3,TRBV4-3,ASSQGADRTKGHTQY
many,TRBJ1-1,TRBV10-3,AISESLLNTEAF
NA,TRBJ2-5,TRBV10-1,ASSDGGTQY
few,TRBJ2-7,TRBV20-1,SAIRSGEHEQY
few,TRBJ2-2,TRBV12-3/TRBV12-4,ASSTGHLGTGELF
few,TRBJ1-2,TRBV2,ASSDPRGFGDYGYT
few,TRBJ2-1,TRBV5-4,ASSLMRTSGTNEQF
many,TRBJ2-7,TRBV20-1,SAEQNSLTTYEQY
many,TRBJ2-7,TRBV20-1,SAGSYEQY
NA,TRBJ2-3,TRBV3-1,ASSSIAGGTQY
NA,TRBJ1-1,TRBV20-1,SARESRYVAEAF
many,TRBJ2-7,TRBV2,ASSRLDYEQY